The 9 T cell receptor beta chains given below trace back to one sample, sequenced in a study of T cell changes during pregnancy in multiple sclerosis. This table comes from immunoSEQ multiplex PCR, and its TCRdb copy is limited to in-frame clones, with some not included. The sample lists approximately 65,000 clones, around nine tenths occurring once. Material: peripheral blood, obtained in the third trimester of pregnancy. These TCRs come from a female donor in good health, enrolled as a control in a pregnancy study.

The CDR3 nucleotides are TGTGCCAGCAGCCGGGACAGGGAAATCACAGATACGCAGTATTTT. As protein: CASSRDREITDTQYF. The V call is TRBV2, the J call TRBJ2-3, with TRBD1 matching 9 bases. V lost 6 bases, J lost 2 bases, and 6 bases stayed unmatched. CDR3 size: 15 residues. The germline gives CDR1 SNHLY, CDR2 FYNNEI. The full variable domain, its missing parts supplied by reference TRBV2 and TRBJ2-3, is EPEVTQTPSHQVTQMGQEVILRCVPISNHLYFYWYRQILGQKVEFLVSFYNNEISEKSEIFDDQFSVERPDGSNFTLKIRSTKLEDSAMYFCASSRDREITDTQYFGPGTRLTVL.

This chain connects TRBV19 to TRBJ1-2; D unresolved. The V end lost 5 bases, the J end lost 2 bases, and 12 bases lay between the germline ends. CDR1 is LNHDA, CDR2 SQIVND, per germline (reference sequence). The CDR3 has 14 residues. The CDR3 is CASSRPGMNYGYTF. The CDR3, as DNA: TGTGCCAGTAGTCGTCCAGGAATGAACTATGGCTACACCTTC.

Only one count was recorded for this clone. Here the CDR3 reads CASSLGGQGVLSGANVLTF. CDR3 nucleotide sequence: TGTGCCAGCAGCTTAGGGGGACAGGGGGTGTTATCTGGGGCCAACGTCCTGACTTTC. The J gene is TRBJ2-6, the V gene TRBV7-6; 11 positions agree with TRBD1. V shed 1 base and J 1 base; nucleotides not matched to a gene: 6. The CDR3 extends over 19 amino acids. Germline V CDR1 and CDR2: SGHVS, FNYEAQ.

The chain joins TRBV7-2 to TRBJ2-5; D uncertain. V was cut by 0 bases and J by 5 bases, with 7 bases left in between. The germline V gene has CDR1 SGHTA and CDR2 FQGNSA. The CDR3 is 13 amino acids. CDR3 sequence (DNA): TGTGCCAGCAGCTTAGCGTTCGGGGAGACCCAGTACTTC. It codes for CASSLAFGETQYF.

V is TRBV5-6 and J is TRBJ2-2; no clear D gene. Germline V gene lookup returns CDR1 SGHDT and CDR2 YYEEEE. Trimming removed 0 bases at V and 6 bases at J, with 6 bases between. The CDR3 runs to 13 residues. CDR3 coding DNA: TGTGCCAGCAGCTTGGGAGGCGCCGGGGAGCTGTTTTTT. Encoded protein: CASSLGGAGELFF.

The chain carries TRBV7-2 and TRBJ2-7; TRBD1 matches 10 bases. This CDR3 comprises 15 residues. The V gene's germline CDR1 is SGHTA and CDR2 FQGNSA. J gave up 10 bases and V 5 bases, and 14 bases lay outside the gene matches. The CDR3 region is CASSVRTGGPLEQYF. CDR3 bases: TGTGCCAGCAGCGTCCGGACAGGGGGTCCCCTGGAACAGTACTTC.

Comment on this clone: The junction differs from germline at one of its ends, possibly a read error. The chain links TRBV4-1 to TRBJ2-4; 10 nucleotides agree with TRBD2. Germline loops: CDR1 MGHRA, CDR2 YSYEKL. This CDR3 spans 14 amino acids. The DNA for the CDR3 is TGCGCCAGCAGCCAAGAAGCCGATGCGGGACTAGCGAGGTTC. It is translated as CASSQEADAGLARF.

The J gene is TRBJ2-3, the V gene TRBV7-2; 10 bases agree with TRBD1. CDR1 and CDR2 (germline): SGHTA, FQGNSA. V lost 4 bases to trimming and J lost 1 base; unmatched junction nucleotides: 5. The CDR3 totals 16 residues. The chain's CDR3 is CASSWDRGGGTDTQYF. The CDR3 DNA is TGTGCCAGCAGCTGGGACAGGGGAGGGGGCACAGATACGCAGTATTTT.

The rearrangement links TRBV10-2 to TRBJ2-7; TRBD2 agrees at 10 bases. CDR1 and CDR2 from the germline V gene are WSHSY and SAAADI. V was pared by 3 bases and J by 5 bases, with 4 bases of the junction left unmatched. The CDR3 has 14 amino acids. The CDR3 reads CASSDLAGVNEQYF. The CDR3 coding sequence is TGCGCCAGCAGTGACCTAGCGGGGGTGAACGAGCAGTACTTC.